One and the same sample provided the 19 T cell receptor beta chains below, sequenced in a study of blood T cell repertoires in COVID-19. Libraries were prepared by immunoSEQ multiplex PCR; TCRdb keeps only in-frame clonotypes and omits some of them. The sample contains fewer than 150,000 clones, approximately 80% of which appear only once. The sample taken for sequencing was peripheral blood. The receptors originated from a woman older than 75 in a cohort sampled during active or convalescent COVID-19.

The chain uses TRBV7-9 and TRBJ1-2, with 7 bases that match TRBD1. The CDR3 spans 13 residues. V was clipped by 1 base and J by 7 bases; unmatched bases: 3. The germline V gene encodes CDR1 SEHNR and CDR2 FQNEAQ (reference sequence). CDR3 nucleotides: TGTGCCAGCAGCTTAGAGGCAGGGGGTGGCTACACCTTC. It codes for CASSLEAGGGYTF.

The chain is built from TRBV10-3 and TRBJ1-2, with 7 positions matching TRBD1. V was pared by 4 bases and J by 6 bases, with 5 bases of the junction left unmatched. The CDR3 spans 13 residues. CDR1 and CDR2 from the germline V gene are ENHRY and SYGVKD. The CDR3: CAISGGGANGYTF. The CDR3 DNA reads TGTGCCATCAGTGGAGGGGGCGCAAATGGCTACACCTTC.

The rearrangement joins TRBV29-1 to TRBJ2-7; 11 nucleotides agree with TRBD1. The length of the CDR3 is 14 residues. Germline CDR1 is SQVTM and CDR2 is ANQGSEA. The trim removed 6 bases at V and 5 bases at J, leaving 9 bases unmatched. The CDR3 sequence: CSVAAGTGGDEQYF. DNA of the CDR3: TGCAGCGTAGCCGCCGGGACAGGGGGAGACGAGCAGTACTTC.

The gene calls are TRBV2 and TRBJ2-3; 10 bases match TRBD2. V dropped 11 bases and J dropped 2; count of bases not matched to a gene: 7. Germline CDR1 SNHLY, CDR2 FYNNEI. The CDR3 totals 14 residues. The CDR3 nucleotides read TGTGCCGGGGCTAGCGGGGGCTACACAGATACGCAGTATTTT. This encodes CAGASGGYTDTQYF.

The chain uses TRBV19 and TRBJ1-6, with D perhaps matching TRBD1 (5 bases). The CDR3 extends over 10 amino acids. Germline CDR1 reads LNHDA; CDR2 reads SQIVND (reference sequence). Trimming took off 11 bases at V and 8 bases at J, with 7 bases between the two ends. As DNA, the CDR3 is TGTGCCGCGGGGGATTCACCCCTCCACTTT. Amino acids: CAAGDSPLHF.

This sequence joins TRBV5-1 and TRBJ2-1; TRBD2 matches 11 bases. The ends lost 3 bases at V and 4 bases at J; junction bases unmatched: 12. The CDR3 covers 18 residues. Germline loops: CDR1 SGHRS, CDR2 YFSETQ. CDR3 coding DNA: TGCGCCAGCAGCTCCCCGTTTCAGACTAGCGGGGTTTACAATGAGCAGTTCTTC. Protein: CASSSPFQTSGVYNEQFF.

As concerns this clone: The identical CDR3 is also encoded by other nucleotide sequences in the sample. The chain combines TRBV28 with TRBJ2-1; TRBD2 might be the D (7 bases). The V and J ends lost 8 bases and 0 bases respectively, with 8 bases between them. The CDR3 totals 13 residues. Germline CDR1 is MDHEN and CDR2 is SYDVKM. The DNA of the CDR3 is TGTGCCAGCCGGGGGGCCTCCTACAATGAGCAGTTCTTC. Protein sequence: CASRGASYNEQFF.

This clone appeared a few times. The genes are TRBV6-5 and TRBJ2-3; 9 bases align to TRBD2. Germline CDR1 is MNHEY and CDR2 is SVGAGI. The CDR3 totals 13 residues. The V gene end was trimmed by 6 bases and the J gene end by 6 bases; junction bases not matched to a gene: 4. The CDR3 here is CASRWGLADTQYF. In nucleotides, the CDR3 is TGTGCCAGCAGATGGGGACTAGCTGATACGCAGTATTTT.

The rearrangement links TRBV19 to TRBJ2-7; 9 nucleotides align to TRBD2. J lost 0 bases, V lost 6 bases, and 6 bases had no gene match. The CDR3 totals 15 residues. Germline CDR1 reads LNHDA; CDR2 reads SQIVND (reference sequence). This CDR3 is CASRQSGGSSYEQYF. For the CDR3, the DNA is TGTGCCAGTAGGCAAAGCGGGGGGAGCTCCTACGAGCAGTACTTC. Filled out from reference TRBV19 and TRBJ2-7, the complete variable domain reads DGGITQSPKYLFRKEGQNVTLSCEQNLNHDAMYWYRQDPGQGLRLIYYSQIVNDFQKGDIAEGYSVSREKKESFPLTVTSAQKNPTAFYLCASRQSGGSSYEQYFGPGTRLTVT.

The J gene is TRBJ1-2, the V gene TRBV12-3 or TRBV12-4; D perhaps matches TRBD1 (6 bases). V was shortened by 2 bases and J by 8 bases, with 12 bases between the two germline ends. This CDR3 comprises 13 residues. The CDR3 loop is CASSLLGAIGYTF. CDR3 in DNA: TGTGCCAGCAGTTTACTGGGGGCAATAGGCTACACCTTC.

This chain's CDR3 is CASSFLGGASYEQYF. The CDR3 coding sequence is TGTGCCAGCAGCTTCCTAGGGGGCGCCTCCTACGAGCAGTACTTC. The chain recombines TRBV5-6 with TRBJ2-7; 7 bases match TRBD1. Germline lookup yields CDR1 SGHDT and CDR2 YYEEEE. This CDR3 is 15 amino acids long. Losses at the gene ends were 2 bases for V and 0 bases for J; bases not matched to a gene: 5.

The chain joins TRBV5-6 to TRBJ1-5; 7 bases match TRBD1. With 1 base clipped from V and 3 bases from J, the junction kept 4 bases outside the gene matches. This CDR3 contains 15 residues. Germline CDR1 reads SGHDT; CDR2 reads YYEEEE. The CDR3 loop is CASSLQDRINQPQHF. The CDR3 region has the DNA TGTGCCAGCAGCTTGCAGGACAGGATCAATCAGCCCCAGCATTTT.

This chain joins TRBV9 and TRBJ2-5, with D possibly TRBD2 on 5 matching bases. CDR1 and CDR2 from the germline V gene are SGDLS and YYNGEE. CDR3 length: 16 residues. V gave up 4 bases and J gave up 4 bases, with 20 bases separating them. The CDR3 reads CASSPSVFLGRETQYF. CDR3 DNA sequence: TGTGCCAGCAGCCCCTCGGTATTCCTTGGGAGAGAGACCCAGTACTTC.

A single count supports this clone. This chain links TRBV5-1 with TRBJ2-5; D gene unclear. The germline V gene encodes CDR1 SGHRS and CDR2 YFSETQ. V was shortened by 5 bases and J by 1 base, with 12 bases between the two germline ends. The CDR3 is 14 residues long. The chain's CDR3 is CASRTTTPQETQYF. In DNA form, the CDR3 reads TGCGCCAGCAGGACGACAACTCCCCAAGAGACCCAGTACTTC.

For the CDR3, the DNA is TGTGCCAGCAGCCTACACAGGGGCTCTGACGAGCAGTACGTC. Amino acids: CASSLHRGSDEQYV. V is TRBV6-2 or TRBV6-3 and J is TRBJ2-7, with TRBD1 identical over 7 bases. The germline gives CDR1 MNHEY, CDR2 SVGEGT. The CDR3 extends over 14 amino acids. The junction had 10 bases not matched to a gene; V was cut back by 6 bases and J by 5 bases.

In its sample, this clone was seen a few times. The chain employs TRBV28 and TRBJ2-7; D not certain. Germline lookup yields CDR1 MDHEN and CDR2 SYDVKM. V shed 6 bases and J shed 4 bases, with 7 bases lying between them. This CDR3 is 11 amino acids long. CDR3 region: CASSPGYEQYV. The CDR3 DNA follows: TGTGCCAGCAGCCCCGGGTACGAGCAGTACGTC.

The chain couples TRBV3-1 (or the pseudogene TRBV3-2) to TRBJ1-4; TRBD1 agrees at 12 bases. The CDR3 is 18 amino acids. Germline V gene data show CDR1 as LGHDT and CDR2 as YNNKEL (reference sequence). J was trimmed by 7 bases and V by 0 bases; bases with no gene match: 9. CDR3 residues: CASSQDLGTGGLSEKLFF. The CDR3 DNA sequence: TGTGCCAGCAGCCAAGATTTGGGGACAGGGGGCCTCAGTGAAAAACTGTTTTTT.

V usage is TRBV9 and J usage is TRBJ2-5, with TRBD2 matching 15 bases. The CDR3 loop spans 16 amino acids. Germline V gene lookup returns CDR1 SGDLS and CDR2 YYNGEE. V dropped 4 bases and J dropped 7; count of bases not matched to a gene: 8. The DNA for the CDR3 is TGTGCCAGCAGCCCGGGACTAGCGGGGGGTACAGTGACCCAGTACTTC. The encoded protein is CASSPGLAGGTVTQYF.

The V gene is TRBV2, the J gene TRBJ1-2, with 9 nucleotides matching TRBD1. This CDR3 has 14 amino acids. Germline lookup yields CDR1 SNHLY and CDR2 FYNNEI. J gave up 6 bases and V 3 bases, and 5 bases lay outside the gene matches. CDR3 bases: TGTGCCAGCAGTGATTACAGGGGGCAGGATGGCTACACCTTC. It is translated as CASSDYRGQDGYTF.